Here is one TCR beta chain with its context. Its antigen is currently not known. No base qualities exist here, and no much larger clone lies one base off it. Library preparation used the immunoSEQ multiplex PCR assay. For TCR sequencing, RNA was extracted from every sample and reverse transcribed into cDNA to serve as template. First-strand cDNA was synthesized with SuperScript III using a 2:1 mix of oligo-dT and random hexamers. A synthetic immune receptor repertoire was used to measure amplification bias, and any remaining bias was corrected computationally. In the authors' own workflow: Raw reads were preprocessed to remove errors, and CDR3 was defined according to IMGT conventions as the region from the conserved cysteine to phenylalanine. Clonality was calculated as 1 minus Shannon entropy normalized by log2 of the number of productive unique TCRs. Scalp TCRbeta sequences were cross-referenced with sorted blood CD4 and CD8 repertoires so that the CD4 or CD8 identity of scalp clones could be inferred. TCRdb mirrors the immuneACCESS table, restricted to in-frame sequences. Some clones are absent from its copies; in checked studies, under half trace to an unresolved V gene, and the reason for the others is unknown. D and trimming come from the DNA, and the V and J calls and clone size come from that table. The sample includes some 110,000 clones, with 50% to 75% observed a single time. The leading ten clones occupy roughly 30% of the sample.

The source of the sample is a study of CD8+ T cells in alopecia areata (dated by TCRdb to the late 2010s). With respect to the entire study: Treated patients were enrolled in an open-label pilot trial of oral tofacitinib, 5 to 10 mg twice daily, for moderate-to-severe alopecia areata. Tofacitinib was given for 6 to 18 months, followed by 6 months of follow-up off drug to assess delayed response and recurrence. In treated patients, disease severity was measured using the SALT score, which gives the percentage of scalp surface area affected. In both human patients and the C3H/HeJ mouse model, the study applied high-throughput TCRbeta sequencing to look at T cell clonal expansion in alopecia areata. Scalp tissue and sorted CD4+ and CD8+ peripheral blood T cells from patchy and totalis/universalis alopecia areata patients and from healthy controls were covered by human TCRbeta sequencing. Patients on tofacitinib were biopsied at baseline and after 4 and 24 weeks of treatment, and several of the patients also had a later scalp biopsy. Scalp clonality was compared across normal scalp (n=4), patchy alopecia areata scalp (n=8), and alopecia totalis/universalis scalp (n=8). RNA came from the PAXgene miRNA kit for fixed scalp, the miRNeasy kit for PBMCs, and the RNeasy kit for mouse skin. immunoSEQ multiplex PCR using 35 Vbeta forward primers and 13 Jbeta reverse primers was used to amplify TCRbeta CDR3 regions.

Interpreted using the paper, the time point label stands for: around 29 days on oral tofacitinib. The sample's treatment or condition label is to be understood as: oral pan-JAK inhibitor, 5-10 mg twice daily. Lesional scalp punch biopsies and peripheral blood were collected from alopecia areata patients. After PBMCs were isolated by density centrifugation and stained for CD3, CD4 and CD8, a FACSAria was used to sort CD4+ and CD8+ T cells. What the work shows at the level of the full study, not this receptor alone: The treated cohort was small, with a single nonresponder, so links between baseline CD8+ expansion and response need larger studies. Tofacitinib significantly decreased scalp clonality and the number of expanded CD8+ clones among the top 100 scalp clones. TCR sequences shared between patients were less clear than in mice, possibly partly because of HLA diversity in the patient population. During tofacitinib treatment, many expanded lesional clones stuck around in both scalp and blood, and this persistence may partly explain why relapse happens after treatment is stopped. Scalp TCR repertoire analysis is complicated because resident alphabeta T cells in normal human skin are also sequenced, whereas mouse skin is dominated by gammadelta T cells. Compared with normal scalp, lesional scalp had higher clonality and more expanded CD8+ clones, particularly in alopecia totalis/universalis, a pattern that suggests antigenic drive.

The germline V gene (reference sequence) yields MNHEY for CDR1 and SMNVEV for CDR2. From the cysteine through the phenylalanine, the CDR3 covers 15 amino acids. The retained sequence is limited to the CDR3, 45 bases, with the frame set at the first base. Trimming takes 8 bases off V and 3 bases off J; junction bases not matched to a gene: 7. The chain is encoded by TRBV27 joined to TRBJ2-2, with TRBD1 identical over 9 junction bases. Sequences were derived from CD8+ T cells sorted from blood, sampled at week 4, from a patient treated with tofacitinib. This TCR derives from a human donor with alopecia areata. The CDR3 sequence is CASSSGDRDTGELFF. In nucleotides, the sequence is TGTGCCAGCTCCTCAGGGGACAGGGACACCGGGGAGCTGTTTTTT.